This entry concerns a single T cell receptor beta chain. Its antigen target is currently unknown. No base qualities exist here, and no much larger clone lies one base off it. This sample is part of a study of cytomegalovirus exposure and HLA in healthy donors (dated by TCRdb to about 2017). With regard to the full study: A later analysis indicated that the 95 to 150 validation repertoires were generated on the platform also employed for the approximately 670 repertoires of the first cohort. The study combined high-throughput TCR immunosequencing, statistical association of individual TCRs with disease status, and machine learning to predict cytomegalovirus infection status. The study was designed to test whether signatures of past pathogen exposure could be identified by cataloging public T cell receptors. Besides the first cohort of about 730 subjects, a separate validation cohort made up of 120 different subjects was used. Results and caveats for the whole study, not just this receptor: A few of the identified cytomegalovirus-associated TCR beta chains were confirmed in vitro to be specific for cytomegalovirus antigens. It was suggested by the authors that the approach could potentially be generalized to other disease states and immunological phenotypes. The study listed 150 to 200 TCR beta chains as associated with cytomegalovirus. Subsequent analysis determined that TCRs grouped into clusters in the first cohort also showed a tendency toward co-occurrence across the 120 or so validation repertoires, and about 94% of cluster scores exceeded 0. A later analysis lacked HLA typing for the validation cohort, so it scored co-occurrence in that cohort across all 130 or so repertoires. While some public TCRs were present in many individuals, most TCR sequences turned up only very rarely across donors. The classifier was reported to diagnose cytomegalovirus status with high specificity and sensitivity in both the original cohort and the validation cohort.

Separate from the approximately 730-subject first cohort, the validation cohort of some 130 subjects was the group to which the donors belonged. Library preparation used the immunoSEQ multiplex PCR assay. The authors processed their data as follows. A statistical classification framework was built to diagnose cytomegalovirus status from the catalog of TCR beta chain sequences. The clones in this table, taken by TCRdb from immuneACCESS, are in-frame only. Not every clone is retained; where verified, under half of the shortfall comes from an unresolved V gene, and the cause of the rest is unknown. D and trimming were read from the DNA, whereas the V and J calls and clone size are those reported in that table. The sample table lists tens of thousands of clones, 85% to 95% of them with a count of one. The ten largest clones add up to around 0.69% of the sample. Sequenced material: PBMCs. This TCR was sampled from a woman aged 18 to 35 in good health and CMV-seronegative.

The nucleotide sequence is TGTGCCAGCAGCCGGGAACTAGCGATGTTCCCAGATACGCAGTATTTT. This encodes CASSRELAMFPDTQYF. The rearranged chain carries TRBV27 and TRBJ2-3; 7 bases in between match TRBD2. Including the terminal cysteine and phenylalanine, the CDR3 comprises 16 residues. The DNA shown is the 48-base CDR3, in frame from base 1. For this chain, trimming is 6 bases at the V end and 4 bases at the J end, and the number of junction bases without a gene match is 13. Looking up the germline V gene (reference sequence) yields CDR1 MNHEY and CDR2 SMNVEV.